This T cell receptor beta chain was captured in a study of CD8 T cells in Susac syndrome. It was with random hexamers that about 0.45 to 1 ug RNA was reverse transcribed. TCRdb reanalysed the immunoSEQ multiplex PCR reads using MiXCR and keeps one entry per CDR3 protein. The data contain fewer than 200,000 distinct CDR3 sequences, 75% to 95% of them singletons. Patients with Susac syndrome met the recently defined diagnostic criteria for definite or probable disease. The count of this clonotype is one. The sequence was obtained from a human donor with Susac syndrome. Sequenced sample: CD4+ T cells from PBMCs.

The CDR3 spells CASKPRRGYEQYF. CDR3 DNA sequence: TGTGCCAGCAAACCCCGACGGGGCTACGAGCAGTACTTC. The chain has TRBV27 and TRBJ2-7, with D possibly TRBD2 on 5 matching bases. The germline V and J ends were trimmed by 7 bases and 3 bases, with 13 bases remaining between them. Germline CDR1 is MNHEY and CDR2 is SMNVEV (reference sequence). CDR3 length equals 13 residues.